Described below is a single T cell receptor (beta chain) sequence and its context. These data originate in a study of T cell changes during pregnancy in multiple sclerosis. Assay: immunoSEQ multiplex PCR; the TCRdb copy retains only in-frame clones and omits some. This sample has under 70,000 clones; approximately 91% occur once, and the top ten carry just under 0.3%. The material was CD4+ T cells from peripheral blood mononuclear cells, obtained after pregnancy. The source is a female donor with multiple sclerosis, enrolled in a pregnancy study.

CDR3 region: CASSILRAGGPANEQFF. In nucleotides, the CDR3 is TGTGCCAGTAGTATTCTTAGAGCGGGAGGGCCGGCTAATGAGCAGTTCTTC. This sequence joins TRBV19 and TRBJ2-1; 10 bases match TRBD2. The V segment lost 3 bases and the J segment 7 bases; nucleotides outside the gene matches: 12. This CDR3 spans 17 amino acids. The germline gives CDR1 LNHDA, CDR2 SQIVND (reference sequence).